This T cell receptor beta chain emerged from a study of blood T cell repertoires in COVID-19. The overall study: Samples taken during acute and convalescent COVID-19 were collected in the United States, Italy and Spain.

The V and J ends lost 4 bases and 5 bases, in that order; junction bases with no gene match: 9. Germline CDR1 reads LGHDT; CDR2 reads YNNKEL (reference sequence). The CDR3 totals 15 residues. Libraries were prepared by immunoSEQ multiplex PCR; TCRdb keeps only in-frame clonotypes and omits some of them. The sample records a few hundred thousand clones, 80% to 90% being singletons. Adults between about 18 and 95 years of age took part from about 24 US areas. In assigning cohorts, the study relied on participant-reported clinical history. The material sequenced was PBMCs or T cells enriched from blood (not recorded which). The sequence was collected from a man aged 30 to 45 who had recovered from COVID-19. The chain is built from TRBV3-1 (or the pseudogene TRBV3-2) and TRBJ1-1, with TRBD1 identical over 8 bases. The chain's CDR3 is CASSPSDRVVTEAFF. The DNA of the CDR3 is TGTGCCAGCAGCCCTTCGGACAGGGTTGTGACTGAAGCTTTCTTT.